Detailed here is one T cell receptor beta chain. Trimming shortened V by 0 bases and J by 6 bases, and 4 bases separated the two germline ends. Looked up from germline, CDR1 is ENHRY and CDR2 is SYGVKD. The CDR3 has 12 amino acids. This sample is drawn from a study of naive and memory T cell subsets. Both TRBC1 and TRBC2 were covered by a beta constant-region primer of two equimolar oligonucleotides. Each CDR3 protein gets one entry after TCRdb re-called the UMI-ligation and nested PCR reads with MiXCR. Here the sample spans 120,000 to 150,000 distinct CDR3 sequences, about a sixth being singletons. Sequences were obtained from naive CD4+ T cells from blood. This TCR derives from a human donor in good health. The gene calls are TRBV10-3 and TRBJ2-3, with D unclear. For the CDR3, the DNA is TGTGCCATCAGTGAGTCGGGGGATACGCAGTATTTT. It codes for CAISESGDTQYF.